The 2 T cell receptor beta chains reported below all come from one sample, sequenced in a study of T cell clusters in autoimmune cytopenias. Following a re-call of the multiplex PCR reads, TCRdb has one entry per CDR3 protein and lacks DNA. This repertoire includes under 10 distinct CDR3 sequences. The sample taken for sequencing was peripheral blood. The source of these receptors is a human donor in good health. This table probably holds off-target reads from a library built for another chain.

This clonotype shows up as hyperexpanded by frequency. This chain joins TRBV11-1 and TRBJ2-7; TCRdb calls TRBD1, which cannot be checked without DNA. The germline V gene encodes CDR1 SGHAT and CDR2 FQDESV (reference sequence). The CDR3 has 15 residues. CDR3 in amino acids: CASSLAEGLGYEQYF.

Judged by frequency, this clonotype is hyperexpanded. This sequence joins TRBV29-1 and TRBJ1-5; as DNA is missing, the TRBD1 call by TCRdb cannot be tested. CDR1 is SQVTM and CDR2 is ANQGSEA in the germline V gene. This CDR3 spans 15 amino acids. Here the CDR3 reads CSVGGTGDRDQPQHF. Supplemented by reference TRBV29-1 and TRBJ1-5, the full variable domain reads SAVISQKPSRDICQRGTSLTIQCQVDSQVTMMFWYRQQPGQSLTLIATANQGSEATYESGFVIDKFPISRPNLTFSTLTVSNMSPEDSSIYLCSVGGTGDRDQPQHFGDGTRLSIL.